These 22 T cell receptor beta chains came from one sample sequenced in a study of cytomegalovirus exposure and HLA in healthy donors. Primers included in the PCR were 60 Vbeta and 13 Jbeta primers. Data came from immunoSEQ multiplex PCR; TCRdb stores just in-frame clones and leaves some out. Its table lists some 62,000 clones. Sequencing input: PBMCs. The receptors come from a man between 25 and 39 years old in good health and CMV-seropositive.

The V call is TRBV2, the J call TRBJ2-2, with 7 nucleotides matching TRBD1. With 7 bases clipped from V and 5 bases from J, the junction kept 7 bases outside the gene matches. CDR3 size: 14 residues. In germline, CDR1 is SNHLY, CDR2 FYNNEI. The CDR3 here is CASMGQLGTGELFF. CDR3 in DNA: TGTGCCAGCATGGGACAGTTGGGAACCGGGGAGCTGTTTTTT.

The chain couples TRBV19 to TRBJ2-2; D is perhaps TRBD2 (6 bases). Per germline, CDR1 LNHDA and CDR2 SQIVND (reference sequence). V was clipped by 4 bases and J by 4 bases, with 13 bases between them. CDR3 length: 15 amino acids. CDR3 region: CASSTPGLTTGELFF. The CDR3, as DNA: TGTGCCAGTAGTACGCCGGGACTTACCACCGGGGAGCTGTTTTTT.

The chain has TRBV5-1 and TRBJ2-5; 13 nucleotides align to TRBD2. The CDR3 extends over 15 amino acids. Germline CDR1 is SGHRS and CDR2 is YFSETQ. With V trimmed by 4 bases and J by 5 bases, 5 bases remained unmatched. For the CDR3, the DNA is TGCGCCAGCAGCACCGGGACTAGCGGGGTGGAGACCCAGTACTTC. Amino acid sequence: CASSTGTSGVETQYF.

V usage is TRBV4-1 and J usage is TRBJ2-7; 8 nucleotides line up with TRBD1. The CDR3 is 16 amino acids. Germline trimming cut 3 bases from V and 1 base from J; bases unmatched to any gene: 8. From germline, CDR1 is MGHRA and CDR2 YSYEKL. The CDR3 bases are TGCGCCAGCAGCCAGCCGAACCGGGACAGGTCCTACGAGCAGTACTTC. Residues: CASSQPNRDRSYEQYF.

The chain employs TRBV11-2 and TRBJ2-7, with D perhaps TRBD1 (6 bases). Germline lookup yields CDR1 SGHAT and CDR2 FQNNGV. The length of the CDR3 is 14 residues. Trimming shortened V by 3 bases and J by 5 bases, and 14 bases separated the two germline ends. The chain's CDR3 is CASSLRGGADEQYF. CDR3 in DNA: TGTGCCAGCAGCTTGAGAGGGGGTGCGGACGAGCAGTACTTC.

A word on this clone: This specimen includes other DNA sequences encoding the same CDR3. The V gene is TRBV5-1, the J gene TRBJ2-3; a weak D match, TRBD2 (6 bases). Germline-derived CDR1 and CDR2 are SGHRS and YFSETQ. CDR3 length: 15 residues. Trimming took 4 bases from V and 2 from J, leaving 14 bases between them. The CDR3 region has the DNA TGCGCCAGCAGCCTGGCTACGGGGGACACAGATACGCAGTATTTT. It codes for CASSLATGDTDTQYF.

This chain connects TRBV5-1 to TRBJ2-3; possibly TRBD2 for D (5 bases). The CDR3 covers 14 residues. Germline CDR1 SGHRS, CDR2 YFSETQ. V was trimmed by 1 base and J by 4 bases, leaving 10 bases between them. CDR3 amino acids: CASSLSLGADTQYF. The CDR3 region has the DNA TGCGCCAGCAGCTTGTCACTGGGAGCAGATACGCAGTATTTT.

The genes are TRBV6-1 and TRBJ1-2; the match to TRBD1 covers 8 bases. V was clipped by 2 bases and J by 5 bases; unmatched bases: 13. This CDR3 comprises 17 residues. Germline values: CDR1 MNHNS, CDR2 SASEGT. CDR3: CASSERGDRLKGYGYTF. The CDR3 region has the DNA TGTGCCAGCAGTGAACGTGGGGACAGGTTGAAGGGTTATGGCTACACCTTC.

The chain has TRBV2 and TRBJ1-2; no clear D. Trimming took off 3 bases at V and 8 bases at J, with 10 bases between the two ends. Germline V gene sequence: CDR1 SNHLY, CDR2 FYNNEI. There are 12 residues in the CDR3. CDR3 nucleotides: TGTGCCAGCAGTGACGGCGACGGGGGCTACACCTTC. Translated: CASSDGDGGYTF.

The J gene is TRBJ2-7, the V gene TRBV29-1; TRBD2 matches 7 bases. The CDR3 spans 15 residues. The germline gives CDR1 SQVTM, CDR2 ANQGSEA. V lost 3 bases to trimming and J lost 2 bases; unmatched junction nucleotides: 10. The CDR3 DNA is TGCAGCGTTGAGTCGGGCGGGAGATCGGCCTACGAGCAGTACTTC. Its translation is CSVESGGRSAYEQYF.

This chain links TRBV4-1 with TRBJ1-2; 7 bases map to TRBD1. The CDR3 consists of 16 residues. CDR1 and CDR2 (germline): MGHRA, YSYEKL. Germline trimming cut 0 bases from V and 3 bases from J; bases unmatched to any gene: 7. This CDR3 is CASSQDATGTDYGYTF. CDR3 DNA: TGCGCCAGCAGCCAAGACGCGACCGGGACAGACTATGGCTACACCTTC.

According to its frequency, this clone is medium-sized. A read error may produce the germline difference seen at one junction end. The chain links TRBV6-4 to TRBJ2-3; a possible D gene is TRBD1 (6 bases). The CDR3 sequence is 13 residues long. The V gene's germline CDR1 is MRHNA and CDR2 SNTAGT. CDR3 sequence reads: CASSEQGTDTQYF. The CDR3 bases are TGTGCCAGCAGTGAACAGGGCACCGATACGCAGTATTTT.

The V and J genes are TRBV7-2 and TRBJ1-5, with a possible D match to TRBD1 (5 bases). Trimming stripped 1 base from V and 3 bases from J, with 10 bases between. CDR3 length: 15 amino acids. CDR1 SGHTA and CDR2 FQGNSA come from the germline V gene. CDR3 amino acids: CASSLVGGANQPQHF. CDR3 DNA: TGTGCCAGCAGCTTAGTCGGAGGGGCCAATCAGCCCCAGCATTTT.

The rearrangement joins TRBV4-1 to TRBJ2-7; TRBD1 is a possible D gene (5 bases). The CDR3 is 14 residues long. Germline V gene lookup returns CDR1 MGHRA and CDR2 YSYEKL. Trimming shortened V by 0 bases and J by 3 bases, and 9 bases separated the two germline ends. CDR3 protein: CASSQEGTGYEQYF. The DNA of the CDR3 is TGCGCCAGCAGCCAAGAGGGCACAGGCTACGAGCAGTACTTC.

The CDR3 DNA follows: TGTGCCAGCAGGTCCGGGACACCAAACTCTGGAAACACCATATATTTT. As protein: CASRSGTPNSGNTIYF. The chain recombines TRBV2 with TRBJ1-3; D perhaps matches TRBD1 (6 bases). V was cut by 6 bases and J by 0 bases, with 15 bases left in between. Germline V gene sequence: CDR1 SNHLY, CDR2 FYNNEI. CDR3 size: 16 residues.

The chain couples TRBV2 to TRBJ1-2; perhaps TRBD1 as D (6 bases). V was shortened by 9 bases and J by 6 bases, with 14 bases between the two germline ends. Per the germline V gene, CDR1 is SNHLY and CDR2 is FYNNEI. The length of the CDR3 is 12 residues. In DNA form, the CDR3 reads TGTGCCAGTAGGGGGGGGTTGAATGGCTACACCTTC. This gives the protein CASRGGLNGYTF.

CDR3 in DNA: TGCGCCAGCAGCCAAGATGCGACAGAAGAGACCCAGTACTTC. Residues: CASSQDATEETQYF. The rearrangement uses TRBV4-1 and TRBJ2-5; D is perhaps TRBD1 (5 bases). Germline V gene sequence: CDR1 MGHRA, CDR2 YSYEKL. The CDR3 totals 14 residues. V lost 0 bases, J lost 3 bases, and 8 bases lay in between.

The chain carries TRBV9 and TRBJ2-7; D may be TRBD1 (7 bases). V was clipped by 4 bases and J by 7 bases, with 18 bases between them. The CDR3 extends over 14 amino acids. Germline V gene data show CDR1 as SGDLS and CDR2 as YYNGEE. In DNA, the CDR3 is TGTGCCAGCAGCTTCCGGGACAGCGGAGGGGAGCAGTACTTC. This gives the protein CASSFRDSGGEQYF.

V gene TRBV5-1 combines with J gene TRBJ1-1; D gene ambiguous. The CDR3 sequence is 14 residues long. Germline CDR1 and CDR2: SGHRS and YFSETQ. Trimming stripped 3 bases from V and 1 base from J, with 10 bases between. The CDR3 sequence is CASSSSTGNTEAFF. The CDR3 nucleotides are TGCGCCAGCAGCTCTTCGACTGGGAACACTGAAGCTTTCTTT.

The gene calls are TRBV30 and TRBJ2-4; a possible D gene is TRBD1 (6 bases). Trimming removed 4 bases at V and 4 bases at J, with 11 bases between. The CDR3 sequence is 13 residues long. Germline V gene data show CDR1 as GTSNPN and CDR2 as SVGIG (reference sequence). CDR3 residues: CAWNLGQKNIQYF. The CDR3 DNA reads TGTGCCTGGAACCTAGGACAGAAAAACATTCAGTACTTC.

V gene TRBV7-3 combines with J gene TRBJ2-1, with 7 nucleotides matching TRBD2. With V trimmed by 0 bases and J by 0 bases, 2 bases remained unmatched. The CDR3 extends over 16 amino acids. CDR1 and CDR2 (germline): SGHTA, FQGTGA. CDR3 loop: CASSLTGGSSYNEQFF. For the CDR3, the DNA is TGTGCCAGCAGCTTAACAGGCGGGAGCTCCTACAATGAGCAGTTCTTC.

This chain connects TRBV19 to TRBJ2-7, with D possibly being TRBD2 (5 bases). The CDR3 covers 17 residues. Trimming took 6 bases from V and 0 from J, leaving 21 bases between them. CDR1 is LNHDA, CDR2 SQIVND, per germline (reference sequence). The CDR3 DNA is TGTGCCAGTAGCATCCCAGGAATTGGTCGGGACTCCTACGAGCAGTACTTC. Translated: CASSIPGIGRDSYEQYF. The whole variable domain, remainder taken from reference TRBV19 and TRBJ2-7, is DGGITQSPKYLFRKEGQNVTLSCEQNLNHDAMYWYRQDPGQGLRLIYYSQIVNDFQKGDIAEGYSVSREKKESFPLTVTSAQKNPTAFYLCASSIPGIGRDSYEQYFGPGTRLTVT.